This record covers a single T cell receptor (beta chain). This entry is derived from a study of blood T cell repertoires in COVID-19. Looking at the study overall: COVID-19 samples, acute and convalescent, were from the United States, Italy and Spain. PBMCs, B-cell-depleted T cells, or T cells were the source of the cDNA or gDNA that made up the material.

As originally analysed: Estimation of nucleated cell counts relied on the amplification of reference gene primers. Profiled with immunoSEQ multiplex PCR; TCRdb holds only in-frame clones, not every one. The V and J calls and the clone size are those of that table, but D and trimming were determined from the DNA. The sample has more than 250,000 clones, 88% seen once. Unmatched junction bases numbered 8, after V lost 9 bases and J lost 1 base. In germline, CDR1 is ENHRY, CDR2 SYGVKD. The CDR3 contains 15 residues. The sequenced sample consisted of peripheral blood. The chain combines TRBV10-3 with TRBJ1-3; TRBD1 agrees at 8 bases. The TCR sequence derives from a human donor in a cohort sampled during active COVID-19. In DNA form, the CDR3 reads TGTGCCATAAGACAGGGGCTCTCTTCTGGAAACACCATATATTTT. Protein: CAIRQGLSSGNTIYF.